This T cell receptor beta chain was found in a study of radiation and T cells in renal cell carcinoma. Findings of the study overall: Baseline intratumoral clonotype presence is unknown without pretreatment biopsies. In blood, top tumor clones expanded by 2 weeks, shrinking by 4.

Comments on this clone: As yet, its antigen is unknown.

The time point here: blood 4 weeks post-SBRT, at nephrectomy. The treatment: 15 Gy SBRT to primary tumor, nephrectomy 4 weeks later. Nephrectomy followed 15 Gy stereotactic body radiation by 4 weeks. After SBRT, blood was collected at 2 and 4 weeks, plus baseline. Libraries were prepared by immunoSEQ multiplex PCR; TCRdb keeps only in-frame clonotypes and omits some of them. The data contain approximately 170,000 clones, about 88% of them singletons. Per germline, CDR1 ENHRY and CDR2 SYGVKD. This CDR3 contains 15 residues. The V end lost 2 bases, the J end lost 2 bases, and 11 bases lay between the germline ends.

This receptor was taken from a woman aged 50 to 65 with renal cell carcinoma. The sample in question was blood, obtained from a patient whose treatment included radiotherapy and nephrectomy. The chain combines TRBV10-3 with TRBJ2-3; D may be TRBD1 (5 bases). For the CDR3, the DNA is TGTGCCATCAGTGAGGATCCGACAGTCACAGATACGCAGTATTTT. The encoded protein is CAISEDPTVTDTQYF.